The following is a TCR beta chain sequence with its context. This sample was taken from a study of blood T cell repertoires in COVID-19. The overall study: COVID-19 samples collected from the United States, Italy and Spain covered acute and convalescent phases.

Recovery among Cohort 3 donors was established by two negative PCRs, clearance, or symptom resolution. The CDR3 runs 14 residues. Germline V lookup: CDR1 KGHSH, CDR2 LQKENI. Germline trimming cut 5 bases from V and 6 bases from J; bases unmatched to any gene: 7. Using immunoSEQ multiplex PCR, the repertoire was profiled, and TCRdb retains in-frame clones only, with some absent. Here the sample spans roughly 160,000 clones, less than 90% being singletons. The sequenced sample consisted of PBMCs or T cells enriched from blood (not recorded which). The chain uses TRBV18 and TRBJ2-7; 10 positions match TRBD1. This receptor was taken from a woman between 50 and 59 years old who had recovered from COVID-19. CDR3 DNA: TGTGCCAGCTCAGACCGACAGGGGGCGAGCGAGCAGTACTTC. It encodes CASSDRQGASEQYF.